This T cell receptor (beta chain) was identified during a study of CD8 T cells in Susac syndrome. Study details: Treatment at blood withdrawal was none, corticosteroids, or intravenous immunoglobulin alone in Susac syndrome patients.

Sequencing targeted TCR beta in blood CD8+ and CD4+ T cells. Definite or probable Susac syndrome was diagnosed using recently defined diagnostic criteria. TEMRA cells were enriched by FACS, and CD4+ and CD8+ T cells were negatively isolated. Reverse transcription of roughly 0.45 to 1 ug RNA was carried out with random hexamers. Each CDR3 protein is one row after TCRdb ran MiXCR on the immunoSEQ multiplex PCR reads. The sample includes approximately 180,000 distinct CDR3 sequences, around nine tenths of them seen just once. The CDR3 spans 14 residues. V lost 2 bases and J lost 6, with 10 bases in between. Per germline, CDR1 SNHLY and CDR2 FYNNEI.

Source material: CD4+ T cells from PBMCs. V gene TRBV2 combines with J gene TRBJ1-4, with D unresolved. The receptor was derived from a human donor with Susac syndrome. CDR3 in amino acids: CASSETVVDEKLFF. CDR3 sequence (DNA): TGTGCCAGCAGTGAAACGGTTGTGGATGAAAAACTGTTTTTT.